This entry describes one TCR beta chain. Its antigen is currently unknown. Other nucleotide sequences in the sample specify the same CDR3. Genomic DNA belonging to each subset was distributed in equal measure over several immunoSEQ plates. Sequencing used immunoSEQ multiplex PCR; TCRdb keeps in-frame clones, though not all of them. The sample consists of millions of clones, about 95% of them appearing once. This CDR3 comprises 14 residues. Germline loops: CDR1 LGHNT, CDR2 FRNRAP. Trimming cost V 3 bases and J 6 bases; bases outside gene matches: 5. The data were obtained in a study of shared clonotypes between healthy human individuals. Whole-study results and caveats: Clonotype sharing among donors was thought likely to change with sequencing depth. In general, naive subsets displayed greater estimated richness than memory subsets did.

Cells designated naive CD8 were CD45RO-negative and were positively selected for CCR7, with terminally differentiated effector memory CD45RA+ cells excluded. The specimen was naive CD8+ T cells sorted from blood. This TCR derives from a man younger than 30 in good health. This chain connects TRBV12-5 to TRBJ2-7; 10 bases line up with TRBD2. In DNA form, the CDR3 reads TGTGCTAGTGGTTTAGCGGGAGGGCCGGGCGAGCAGTACTTC. Its protein product is CASGLAGGPGEQYF. The full variable domain, its missing parts supplied by reference TRBV12-5 and TRBJ2-7, is DARVTQTPRHKVTEMGQEVTMRCQPILGHNTVFWYRQTMMQGLELLAYFRNRAPLDDSGMPKDRFSAEMPDATLATLKIQPSEPRDSAVYFCASGLAGGPGEQYFGPGTRLTVT.